This T cell receptor (beta chain) was sequenced during a study of vaccination and CD4 T cells after COVID-19. Worth noting for this clonotype: Its antigen is unidentified.

Between the trimmed V and J ends, which lost 0 bases and 1 base, there was a span of 16 bases. The V gene's germline CDR1 is SGHDT and CDR2 YYEEEE. The CDR3 is 17 residues long. Indicated treatment: roughly 10-day PBMC culture with coronavirus spike peptide pools or control peptides (ViraFEST assay). With about ten days of culture completed, CD4+ T cells were isolated by negative selection. The Oncomine TCR Beta short-read assay sequenced DNA from cultured CD4+ T cells. MiXCR, run by TCRdb on the PCR reads, gives a single entry per CDR3 protein. The sample has around 12,000 distinct CDR3 sequences; roughly 56% are singletons.

The chain employs TRBV5-6 and TRBJ2-5; D is perhaps TRBD2 (5 bases). This sequence originates from a human donor who had recovered from COVID-19. The specimen sequenced was CD4+ T cells from blood, cultured in vitro. CDR3 in DNA: TGTGCCAGCAGCTTGGGCCGGACCCGGGGTCGCCAAGAGACCCAGTACTTC. Translated, it gives CASSLGRTRGRQETQYF.